This is a list of T cell receptor beta chains from one sample in a study of vaccination effects on CD4 cells after COVID-19. Antigen specificity for these receptors is unknown. Some clones are missing from TCRdb's copy, which holds only in-frame ones; the method was immunoSEQ multiplex PCR. The table lists approximately 87,000 clones, around four fifths of them singletons. The sample consisted of CD4+ T cells from PBMCs cultured with HCoV-229E spike peptides, taken before COVID-19 vaccination. Source of these receptors: a human donor who received a COVID-19 vaccine. CDR3s leave out the opening cysteine and the closing phenylalanine or tryptophan.

v_gene	j_gene	CDR3aa
TRBV3-1/TRBV3-2	TRBJ1-2	ASSNPKRGYT
TRBV5-1	TRBJ2-2	ASSLGAVTGELF
TRBV30	TRBJ2-5	AWTQTGGSETQY
TRBV7-9	TRBJ2-5	ASSQPAGGWETQY
TRBV28	TRBJ1-5	ASSSQGARQPQH
TRBV5-1	TRBJ2-1	ASSLGPLGGGYNEQF
TRBV19	TRBJ1-1	ALGGQPMNTEAF
TRBV6-6	TRBJ1-1	ASSYGQILNTEAF
TRBV5-1	TRBJ2-3	ASSLQGSDTQY
TRBV5-6	TRBJ1-2	ASSLTQYGYT
TRBV6-6	TRBJ2-3	ASSYSQGATDTQY
TRBV24-1	TRBJ2-1	ATGGLAGENEQF
TRBV10-1	TRBJ1-1	ASSERQNTEAF
TRBV5-1	TRBJ2-1	ASSLTGTSVDEQF
TRBV3-1/TRBV3-2	TRBJ1-1	ASSLIAPGGSTEAF
TRBV10-3	TRBJ1-4	AISESGSFNEKLF
TRBV7-2	TRBJ1-4	ASSNDRANEKLF
TRBV6-6	TRBJ1-5	ASSYVSPSNQPQH
TRBV29-1	TRBJ1-1	SVDKGQNTEAF
TRBV5-1	TRBJ2-2	ASERLAGTGELF
TRBV5-1	TRBJ2-2	ASSTEVQGQGAGELF
TRBV27	TRBJ2-3	ASSFLGTGKDTQY
TRBV7-2	TRBJ2-3	ASSFTRTDTQY
TRBV6-2/TRBV6-3	TRBJ2-5	ASSYLRGKETQY
TRBV28	TRBJ1-2	ASSPRGRVYGYT
TRBV29-1	TRBJ1-4	SVERVGMAAKLF
TRBV2	TRBJ2-2	ASSTRGGSTGELF
TRBV7-9	TRBJ1-2	ASSHLGTAIGLDYGYT
TRBV5-1	TRBJ1-1	ASSFSRVGNTEAF
TRBV6-4	TRBJ2-1	ASRPQPSSYNEQF
TRBV6-5	TRBJ2-2	ASSYSQISGELF
TRBV5-8	TRBJ2-1	ATHRASGAHEQF
TRBV7-8	TRBJ2-6	ASSLGGGRGANVLT
TRBV28	TRBJ2-1	AMEGSGGEQF
TRBV30	TRBJ1-3	AWSPGGNTGFGNTIY
TRBV5-4	TRBJ2-2	ASSPSYGAGELF
TRBV29-1	TRBJ2-3	SVAHGGASTDTQY
TRBV10-1	TRBJ2-5	ASSESPLQETQY
TRBV10-3	TRBJ1-1	ADLGAGPQGCLFTEAF
TRBV11-2	TRBJ1-1	ASSLEGRVAF
TRBV30	TRBJ1-4	AWSHGTATTNEKLF
TRBV19	TRBJ2-3	ASSIEPFRGAGDTQY
TRBV2	TRBJ2-1	ASSSLTGISYNEQF